This TCR beta chain was recovered during a study of T-cell memory formation after mild COVID-19. Overall study results and limits: Whether second-wave clones peaking at day 37 were SARS-CoV-2 specific went unconfirmed.

TCRdb analysed the 5' RACE reads with MiXCR anew, one entry per CDR3 protein. This table has some 340,000 distinct CDR3 sequences, about an eighth appearing once. Per germline, CDR1 MNHEY and CDR2 SMNVEV (reference sequence). The CDR3 spans 17 residues. Trimming cost V 6 bases and J 4 bases, with 19 bases left between them. In the case of this clonotype: Its antigen is not identified.

The sample consisted of PBMCs or a T cell subset sorted from them (not recorded which). The chain is built from TRBV27 and TRBJ1-6; D not resolved. This clonotype was sampled from a man aged 18 to 29 who had mild COVID-19 (a few samples of this study predate the infection). Cell type and time point are not known. The CDR3 loop reads CASRPHRGPPYNSPLHF. CDR3 bases: TGTGCCAGCAGACCACACAGAGGACCACCTTATAATTCACCCCTCCACTTT.